This T cell receptor (beta chain) stems from a study of beta chain features in type 1 diabetes. This clone was recorded a few times. V dropped 0 bases and J dropped 6; count of bases not matched to a gene: 8. The length of the CDR3 is 15 residues. Per the germline V gene, CDR1 is SGHVS and CDR2 is FNYEAQ. Isolated RNA was reverse transcribed in full, so expressed TCRB transcripts were sequenced. The data were produced by immunoSEQ multiplex PCR, yet TCRdb's version contains in-frame clones alone and is incomplete. The sample gives 200,000 to 250,000 clones, around 9.6% of which show up once; around 0.037% is in the top ten.

This receptor was obtained from a woman between 18 and 29 years old in good health. Sequenced input: naive CD4+ T cells from blood. J is TRBJ2-7 and V is TRBV7-6; 7 bases agree with TRBD1. CDR3 region: CASSLAPTGPGEQYF. The CDR3 DNA follows: TGTGCCAGCAGCTTAGCGCCGACAGGGCCAGGCGAGCAGTACTTC.